This entry features one TCR beta chain sequence. The antigen is unknown. The data belong to a study of T cells in localized non-small cell lung cancer. Germline-derived CDR1 and CDR2 are ENHRY and SYGVKD. V was trimmed by 4 bases and J by 4 bases, leaving 8 bases between them. This CDR3 has 13 residues. Sequencing was performed with immunoSEQ multiplex PCR; in TCRdb, only in-frame clones are kept and a portion is missing. This table has tens of thousands of clones, approximately 83% appearing once. General observations from the study: Appearing in adjacent lung were a median around 60 of the top 100 tumor clones. Clonality peaked in uninvolved adjacent lung rather than tumor. Elevated circulating T cell density in blood was associated with longer overall survival.

V usage is TRBV10-3 and J usage is TRBJ1-5; TRBD1 is a possible D gene (5 bases). This sample comprised peripheral blood mononuclear cells, obtained before any cancer treatment. The sequence came from a man aged 40 to 70 with stage III lung adenocarcinoma. The CDR3 here is CAISVQENQPQHF. CDR3 in DNA: TGTGCCATCAGTGTACAGGAAAATCAGCCCCAGCATTTT.